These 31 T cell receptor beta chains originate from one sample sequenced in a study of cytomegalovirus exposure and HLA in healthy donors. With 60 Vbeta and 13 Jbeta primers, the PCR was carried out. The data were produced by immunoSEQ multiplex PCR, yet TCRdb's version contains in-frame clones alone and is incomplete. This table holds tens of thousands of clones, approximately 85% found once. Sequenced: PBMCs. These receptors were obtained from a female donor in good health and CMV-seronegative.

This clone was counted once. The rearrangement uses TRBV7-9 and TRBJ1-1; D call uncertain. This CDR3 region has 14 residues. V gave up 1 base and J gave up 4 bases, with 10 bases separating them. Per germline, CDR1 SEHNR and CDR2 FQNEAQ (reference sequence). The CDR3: CASSLVSGRTEAFF. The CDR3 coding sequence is TGTGCCAGCAGCTTAGTATCAGGTCGCACTGAAGCTTTCTTT.

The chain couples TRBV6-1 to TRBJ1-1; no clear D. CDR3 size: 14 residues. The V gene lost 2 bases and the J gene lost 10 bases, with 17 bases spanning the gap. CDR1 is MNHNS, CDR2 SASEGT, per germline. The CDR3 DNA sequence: TGTGCCAGCAGTGAACGGGGTCAGGCGAGAGGAGCTTTCTTT. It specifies CASSERGQARGAFF.

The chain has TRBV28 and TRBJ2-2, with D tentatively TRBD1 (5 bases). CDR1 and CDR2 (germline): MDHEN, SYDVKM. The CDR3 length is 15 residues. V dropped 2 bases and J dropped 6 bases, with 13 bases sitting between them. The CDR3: CASSLTAGYAGELFF. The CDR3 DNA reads TGTGCCAGCAGTTTAACGGCAGGGTATGCCGGGGAGCTGTTTTTT.

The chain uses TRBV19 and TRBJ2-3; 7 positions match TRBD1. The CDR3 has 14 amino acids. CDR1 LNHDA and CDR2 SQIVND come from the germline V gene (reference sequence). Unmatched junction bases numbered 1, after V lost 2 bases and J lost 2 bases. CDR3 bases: TGTGCCAGTAGTATACAGGGGGACACAGATACGCAGTATTTT. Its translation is CASSIQGDTDTQYF.

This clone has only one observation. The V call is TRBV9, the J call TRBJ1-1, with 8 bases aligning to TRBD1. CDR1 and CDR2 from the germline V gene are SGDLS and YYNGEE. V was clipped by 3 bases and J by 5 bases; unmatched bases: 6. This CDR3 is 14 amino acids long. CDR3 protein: CASSAQGARTEAFF. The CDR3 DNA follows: TGTGCCAGCAGCGCTCAGGGGGCAAGAACTGAAGCTTTCTTT.

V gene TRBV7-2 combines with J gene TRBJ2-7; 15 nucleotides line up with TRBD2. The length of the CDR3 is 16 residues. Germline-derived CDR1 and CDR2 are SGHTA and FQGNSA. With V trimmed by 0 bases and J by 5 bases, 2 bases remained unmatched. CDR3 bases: TGTGCCAGCAGCTTAGCTGGGACTAGCGGGAGGAACGAGCAGTACTTC. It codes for CASSLAGTSGRNEQYF.

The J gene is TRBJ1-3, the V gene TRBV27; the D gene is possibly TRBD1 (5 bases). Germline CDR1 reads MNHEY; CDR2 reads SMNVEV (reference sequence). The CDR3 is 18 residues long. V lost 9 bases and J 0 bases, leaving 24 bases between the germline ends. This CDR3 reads CASATMASGYYSGNTIYF. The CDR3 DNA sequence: TGTGCCAGTGCTACGATGGCCTCAGGGTACTACTCTGGAAACACCATATATTTT.

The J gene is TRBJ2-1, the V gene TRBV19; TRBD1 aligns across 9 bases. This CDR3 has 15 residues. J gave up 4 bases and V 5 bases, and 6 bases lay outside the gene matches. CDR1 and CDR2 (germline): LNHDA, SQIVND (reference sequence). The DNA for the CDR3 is TGTGCCAGTAGTCTCCTGGGGACAGGGTACAATGAGCAGTTCTTC. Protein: CASSLLGTGYNEQFF.

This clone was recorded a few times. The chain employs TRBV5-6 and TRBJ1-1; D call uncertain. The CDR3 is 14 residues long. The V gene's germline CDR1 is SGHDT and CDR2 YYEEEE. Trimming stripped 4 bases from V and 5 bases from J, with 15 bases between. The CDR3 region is CASSEGRRGTEAFF. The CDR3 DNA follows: TGTGCCAGCAGCGAAGGCCGACGAGGGACTGAAGCTTTCTTT.

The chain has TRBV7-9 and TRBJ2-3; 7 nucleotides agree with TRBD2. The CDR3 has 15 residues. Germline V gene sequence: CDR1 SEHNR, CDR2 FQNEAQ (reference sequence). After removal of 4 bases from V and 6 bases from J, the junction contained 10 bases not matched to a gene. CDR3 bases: TGTGCCAGCAGCTCACCCCGACTAGCAGGGGATACGCAGTATTTT. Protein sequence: CASSSPRLAGDTQYF.

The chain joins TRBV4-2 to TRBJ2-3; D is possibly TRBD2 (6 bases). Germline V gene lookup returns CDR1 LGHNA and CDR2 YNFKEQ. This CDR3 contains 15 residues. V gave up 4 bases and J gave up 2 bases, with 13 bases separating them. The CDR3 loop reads CASSRDGGPTDTQYF. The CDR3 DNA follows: TGTGCCAGCAGCCGGGACGGGGGACCCACAGATACGCAGTATTTT.

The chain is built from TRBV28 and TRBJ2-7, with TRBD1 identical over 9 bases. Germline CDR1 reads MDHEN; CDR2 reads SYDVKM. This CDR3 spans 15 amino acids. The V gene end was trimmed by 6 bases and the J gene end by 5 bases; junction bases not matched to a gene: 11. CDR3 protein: CASSHRGTGLNEQYF. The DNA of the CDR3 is TGTGCCAGCAGCCATAGGGGGACAGGGCTCAACGAGCAGTACTTC.

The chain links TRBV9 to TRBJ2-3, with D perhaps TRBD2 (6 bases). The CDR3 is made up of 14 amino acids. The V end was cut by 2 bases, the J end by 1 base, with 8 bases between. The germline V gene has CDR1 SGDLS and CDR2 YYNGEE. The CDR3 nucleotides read TGTGCCAGCAGCGTCGCGGGGCGCACAGATACGCAGTATTTT. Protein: CASSVAGRTDTQYF.

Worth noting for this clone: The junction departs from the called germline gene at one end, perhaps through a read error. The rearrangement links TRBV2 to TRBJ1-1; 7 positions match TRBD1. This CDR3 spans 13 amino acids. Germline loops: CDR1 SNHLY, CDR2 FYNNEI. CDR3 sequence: CASSKDRNTEASF. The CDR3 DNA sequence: TGTGCCAGCAGTAAGGACAGGAACACTGAAGCTTCCTTT.

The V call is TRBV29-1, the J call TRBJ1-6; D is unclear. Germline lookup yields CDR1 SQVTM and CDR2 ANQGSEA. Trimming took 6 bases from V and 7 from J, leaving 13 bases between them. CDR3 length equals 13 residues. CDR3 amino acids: CSVSRTPNSPLHF. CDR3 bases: TGCAGCGTATCGAGAACCCCAAATTCACCCCTCCACTTT. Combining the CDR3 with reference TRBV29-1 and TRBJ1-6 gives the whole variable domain SAVISQKPSRDICQRGTSLTIQCQVDSQVTMMFWYRQQPGQSLTLIATANQGSEATYESGFVIDKFPISRPNLTFSTLTVSNMSPEDSSIYLCSVSRTPNSPLHFGNGTRLTVT.

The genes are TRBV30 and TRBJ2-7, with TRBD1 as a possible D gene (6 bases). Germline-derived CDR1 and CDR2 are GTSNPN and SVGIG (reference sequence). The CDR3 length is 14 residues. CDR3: CACARGGQTYEQYF. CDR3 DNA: TGTGCTTGTGCCAGGGGTGGCCAAACTTACGAGCAGTACTTC.

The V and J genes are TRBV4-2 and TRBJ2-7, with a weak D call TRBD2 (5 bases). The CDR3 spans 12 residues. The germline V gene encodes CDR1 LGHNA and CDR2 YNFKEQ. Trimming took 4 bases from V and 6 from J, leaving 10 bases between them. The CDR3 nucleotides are TGTGCCAGCAGCCGGGAGTTTCGCGAGCAGTACTTC. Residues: CASSREFREQYF.

The CDR3 coding sequence is TGTGCCAGCTCACAGGAGACAGGGCGCCATGGCTACACCTTC. The encoded protein is CASSQETGRHGYTF. The J gene is TRBJ1-2, the V gene TRBV18; 7 bases agree with TRBD1. The junction had 8 bases not matched to a gene; V was cut back by 4 bases and J by 6 bases. The CDR3 totals 14 residues. Germline-derived CDR1 and CDR2 are KGHSH and LQKENI.

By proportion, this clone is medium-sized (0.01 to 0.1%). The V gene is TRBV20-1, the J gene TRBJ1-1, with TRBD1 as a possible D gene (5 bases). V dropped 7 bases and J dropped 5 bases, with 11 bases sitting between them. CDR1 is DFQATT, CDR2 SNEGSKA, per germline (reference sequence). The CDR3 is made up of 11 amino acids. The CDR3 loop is CSVGGETEAFF. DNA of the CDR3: TGCAGTGTGGGGGGGGAAACTGAAGCTTTCTTT.

For the CDR3, the DNA is TGCGCCAGCAGCTGGGACACCGCGAACACCGGGGAGCTGTTTTTT. It translates to CASSWDTANTGELFF. J is TRBJ2-2 and V is TRBV5-1; a possible D gene is TRBD1 (6 bases). CDR1 and CDR2 from the germline V gene are SGHRS and YFSETQ. Trimming took off 3 bases at V and 0 bases at J, with 9 bases between the two ends. The CDR3 contains 15 residues.

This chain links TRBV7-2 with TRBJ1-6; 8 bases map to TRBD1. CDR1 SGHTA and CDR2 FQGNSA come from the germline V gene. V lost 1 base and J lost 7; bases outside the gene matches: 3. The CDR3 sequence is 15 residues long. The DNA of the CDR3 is TGTGCCAGCAGCTTAGGGACAGGGTGGAATTCACCCCTCCACTTT. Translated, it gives CASSLGTGWNSPLHF.

The CDR3 DNA follows: TGTGCCAGCAGCGTCGGTCACCGGGGGGGTACTGAAGCTTTCTTT. The encoded protein is CASSVGHRGGTEAFF. This chain joins TRBV9 and TRBJ1-1; D perhaps matches TRBD1 (5 bases). Germline-derived CDR1 and CDR2 are SGDLS and YYNGEE. Trimming pared 2 bases from V and 5 bases from J, leaving 16 bases between. The CDR3 totals 15 residues.

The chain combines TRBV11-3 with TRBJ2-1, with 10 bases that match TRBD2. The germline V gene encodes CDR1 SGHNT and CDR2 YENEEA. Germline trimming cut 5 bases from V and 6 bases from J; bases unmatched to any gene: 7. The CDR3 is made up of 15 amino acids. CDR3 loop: CASSTSGRAFNEQFF. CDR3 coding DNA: TGTGCCAGCAGCACCAGCGGGAGGGCGTTCAATGAGCAGTTCTTC. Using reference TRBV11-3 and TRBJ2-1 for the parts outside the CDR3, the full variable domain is EAGVVQSPRYKIIEKKQPVAFWCNPISGHNTLYWYLQNLGQGPELLIRYENEEAVDDSQLPKDRFSAERLKGVDSTLKIQPAELGDSAVYLCASSTSGRAFNEQFFGPGTRLTVL.

This CDR3 is CASTPRRTGVLEQFF. The CDR3 bases are TGTGCCAGCACCCCGAGGCGGACAGGGGTATTGGAGCAGTTCTTC. The chain combines TRBV6-1 with TRBJ2-1, with 9 bases identical to TRBD1. This CDR3 is built from 15 residues. V was pared by 7 bases and J by 10 bases, with 14 bases of the junction left unmatched. Germline V gene sequence: CDR1 MNHNS, CDR2 SASEGT.

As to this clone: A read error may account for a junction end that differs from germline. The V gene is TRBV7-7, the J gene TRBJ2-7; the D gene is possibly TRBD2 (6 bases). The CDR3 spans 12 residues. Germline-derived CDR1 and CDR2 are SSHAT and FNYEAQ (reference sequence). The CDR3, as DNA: TGTGCTAGCAGCTTTAGGGGAGGCGAGCAGTACTTC. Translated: CASSFRGGEQYF.

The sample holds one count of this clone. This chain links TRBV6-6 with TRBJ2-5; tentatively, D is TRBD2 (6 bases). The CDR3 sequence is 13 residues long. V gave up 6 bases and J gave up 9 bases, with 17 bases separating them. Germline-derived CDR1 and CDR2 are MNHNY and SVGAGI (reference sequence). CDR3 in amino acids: CASSPPVPGAQYF. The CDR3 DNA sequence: TGTGCCAGCAGCCCACCTGTCCCGGGGGCCCAGTACTTC.

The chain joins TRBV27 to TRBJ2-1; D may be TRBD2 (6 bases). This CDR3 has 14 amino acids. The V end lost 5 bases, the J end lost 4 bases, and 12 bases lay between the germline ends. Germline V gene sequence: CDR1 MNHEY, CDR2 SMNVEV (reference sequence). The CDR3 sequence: CASSPPTRYNEQFF. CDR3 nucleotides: TGTGCCAGCAGTCCTCCGACTAGATACAATGAGCAGTTCTTC.

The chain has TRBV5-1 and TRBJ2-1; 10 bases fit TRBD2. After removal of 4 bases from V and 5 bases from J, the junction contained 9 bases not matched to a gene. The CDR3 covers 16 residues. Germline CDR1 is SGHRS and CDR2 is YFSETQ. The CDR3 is CASSPVLAGEDNEQFF. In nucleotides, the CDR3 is TGCGCCAGCAGCCCGGTCCTAGCGGGAGAAGACAATGAGCAGTTCTTC.

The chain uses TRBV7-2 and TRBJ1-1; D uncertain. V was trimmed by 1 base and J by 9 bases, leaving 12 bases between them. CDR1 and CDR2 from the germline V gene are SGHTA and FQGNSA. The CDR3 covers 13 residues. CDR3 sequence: CASSLDEGWKAFF. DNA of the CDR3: TGTGCCAGCAGCTTAGACGAGGGCTGGAAAGCTTTCTTT.

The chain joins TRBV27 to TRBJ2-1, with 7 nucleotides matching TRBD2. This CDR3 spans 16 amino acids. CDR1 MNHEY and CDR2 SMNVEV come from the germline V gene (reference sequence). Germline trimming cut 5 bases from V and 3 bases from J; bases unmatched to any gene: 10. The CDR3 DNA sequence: TGTGCCAGCAGTGCCACTCAGCGGGGTTTCTACAATGAGCAGTTCTTC. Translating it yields CASSATQRGFYNEQFF.

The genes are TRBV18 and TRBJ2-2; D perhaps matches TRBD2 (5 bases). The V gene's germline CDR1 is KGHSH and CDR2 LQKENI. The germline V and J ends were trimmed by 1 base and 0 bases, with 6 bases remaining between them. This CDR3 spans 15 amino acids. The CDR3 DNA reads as TGTGCCAGCTCACCACTAGCGTCGAACACCGGGGAGCTGTTTTTT. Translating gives CASSPLASNTGELFF. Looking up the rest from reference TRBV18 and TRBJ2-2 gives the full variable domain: NAGVMQNPRHLVRRRGQEARLRCSPMKGHSHVYWYRQLPEEGLKFMVYLQKENIIDESGMPKERFSAEFPKEGPSILRIQQVVRGDSAAYFCASSPLASNTGELFFGEGSRLTVL.